This T cell receptor (beta chain) originates from a study of shared clonotypes between healthy human individuals. The authors divided CD4+ cells into CD45RA+ naive and CD45RA-negative memory subsets. Deep-level settings were used for running the assay. Produced via immunoSEQ multiplex PCR; TCRdb's table is partial and in-frame only. The sample records about 2 million clones, roughly 94% being singletons. This CDR3 region has 15 residues. Trimming removed 5 bases from V and 3 bases from J; junction bases left unmatched: 4. Germline loops: CDR1 SGHTA, CDR2 FQGNSA. This TCR was recovered from a man between 18 and 29 years old in good health. The J gene is TRBJ2-3, the V gene TRBV7-2; 11 bases map to TRBD2. What was sequenced was naive CD4+ T cells sorted from blood. This sample's subset: CD45RA+ positively selected. The CDR3 here is CASSLLAGATDTQYF. In nucleotides, the CDR3 is TGTGCCAGCAGCCTACTAGCGGGAGCAACAGATACGCAGTATTTT.